The entry that follows covers one T cell receptor (beta chain) sequence. The data belong to a study of cytomegalovirus exposure and HLA in healthy donors. Germline V lookup: CDR1 SNHLY, CDR2 FYNNEI. V trimming: 4 bases; J trimming: 7 bases; junction bases outside the gene matches: 9. The CDR3 runs 16 residues. 60 Vbeta and 13 Jbeta primers were used in PCR. TCRdb keeps only in-frame clones here, not all; method: immunoSEQ multiplex PCR. The table has about 120,000 clones, about 80% seen once. The receptor comes from a man aged 25-45 years in good health and CMV-seropositive. V and J are TRBV2 and TRBJ2-5, with TRBD2 matching 13 bases. Sequencing was done on a sample of PBMCs. The CDR3 protein is CASSAKLAGGSWTQYF. CDR3 coding DNA: TGTGCCAGCAGTGCGAAACTAGCGGGGGGGAGTTGGACCCAGTACTTC.